The 4 T cell receptor beta chains below all came from one sample that was sequenced in a study of shared clonotypes between healthy human individuals. CD45RO negativity and positive selection for CCR7 defined naive CD8 cells, a population that excluded terminally differentiated effector memory CD45RA+ cells. Generated by immunoSEQ multiplex PCR, the TCRdb table keeps only in-frame clones and is missing some. This table has hundreds of thousands of clones, 95% appearing once. Sequenced input: naive CD8+ T cells sorted from blood. These receptor sequences come from a woman aged 25 to 39 in good health.

The chain joins TRBV13 to TRBJ2-2; 11 bases agree with TRBD2. In germline, CDR1 is PRHDT, CDR2 FYEKMQ (reference sequence). CDR3 size: 16 residues. J lost 1 base, V lost 3 bases, and 1 base had no gene match. The CDR3 region is CASSFGTSGNTGELFF. DNA for the CDR3: TGTGCCAGCAGCTTCGGGACTAGCGGGAACACCGGGGAGCTGTTTTTT.

V gene TRBV6-1 combines with J gene TRBJ1-2; tentatively, D is TRBD1 (5 bases). The CDR3 has 15 amino acids. The germline V gene encodes CDR1 MNHNS and CDR2 SASEGT. Trimming shortened V by 3 bases and J by 4 bases, and 15 bases separated the two germline ends. CDR3 nucleotides: TGTGCCAGCAGTGAGGGGCGGGGGAAAACCTATGGCTACACCTTC. Its protein product is CASSEGRGKTYGYTF.

The table lists this clone with a count of one. The genes are TRBV11-2 and TRBJ1-4; 8 positions agree with TRBD1. The V and J ends lost 5 bases and 7 bases, in that order; junction bases with no gene match: 9. The CDR3 covers 15 residues. Germline V gives CDR1 SGHAT, CDR2 FQNNGV. The chain's CDR3 is CASSPLDRAGEKLFF. CDR3 in DNA: TGTGCCAGCAGCCCTCTGGACAGGGCCGGTGAAAAACTGTTTTTT.

This clone occurred once. The CDR3 protein is CASSPRTGKVATNEKLFF. The CDR3 DNA reads TGTGCCAGCAGCCCGCGGACAGGGAAAGTGGCAACTAATGAAAAACTGTTTTTT. This sequence joins TRBV11-2 and TRBJ1-4; 8 bases align to TRBD1. The CDR3 loop spans 18 amino acids. Germline CDR1 reads SGHAT; CDR2 reads FQNNGV. V lost 5 bases to trimming and J lost 0 bases; unmatched junction nucleotides: 11.